One sample yielded the 19 T cell receptor beta chains listed below, sequenced in a study of early T cells in non-severe SARS-CoV-2 infection. One entry per CDR3 protein results from TCRdb running MiXCR on the 5' RACE reads. This table holds tens of thousands of distinct CDR3 sequences, around 12% found once. The input for sequencing was whole blood, taken at baseline. The receptors originated from an adult who was a healthcare worker with PCR-confirmed SARS-CoV-2 infection or an uninfected control (not recorded which).

CDR3 amino acids: CASSLDGVGELFF. The CDR3 nucleotides read TGCGCCAGCAGCTTGGACGGGGTCGGGGAGCTGTTTTTT. The chain combines TRBV5-1 with TRBJ2-2, with TRBD2 as a possible D gene (5 bases). The V end lost 0 bases, the J end lost 7 bases, and 7 bases lay between the germline ends. Germline V gene lookup returns CDR1 SGHRS and CDR2 YFSETQ. The CDR3 is made up of 13 amino acids.

At least ten counts were recorded for this clonotype. The chain has TRBV7-3 and TRBJ2-1; 15 bases match TRBD2. The J segment lost 0 bases and the V segment lost 6 bases, leaving 9 bases of the junction unmatched. The CDR3 sequence is 19 residues long. Germline V gives CDR1 SGHTA, CDR2 FQGTGA. CDR3 bases: TGTGCCAGCAGTATGGCCGGGACTAGCGGGAGGTCCTCCTACAATGAGCAGTTCTTC. Its translation: CASSMAGTSGRSSYNEQFF.

This clonotype was counted between two and nine times. This chain joins TRBV20-1 and TRBJ2-7; maybe TRBD1 (6 bases). The CDR3 loop spans 15 amino acids. V gave up 3 bases and J gave up 3 bases, with 18 bases separating them. CDR1 DFQATT and CDR2 SNEGSKA come from the germline V gene (reference sequence). The CDR3 region has the DNA TGCAGTGCTAGTTCCCGAGACAGGACATTCTACGAGCAGTACTTC. Translated, it gives CSASSRDRTFYEQYF.

This clonotype was seen a few times. V and J are TRBV29-1 and TRBJ1-2, with TRBD1 matching 8 bases. Losses at the gene ends were 4 bases for V and 4 bases for J; bases not matched to a gene: 2. The germline CDR1 and CDR2 sequences are SQVTM and ANQGSEA. The CDR3 totals 12 residues. The CDR3 is CSVGQGSYGYTF. DNA for the CDR3: TGCAGCGTTGGACAGGGGTCCTATGGCTACACCTTC.

This clonotype has more than one count but fewer than ten. The chain employs TRBV6-5 and TRBJ2-5, with D possibly matching TRBD2 (6 bases). The V end was cut by 6 bases, the J end by 1 base, with 15 bases between. Germline assignment: CDR1 MNHEY and CDR2 SVGAGI. This CDR3 spans 15 amino acids. CDR3 DNA sequence: TGTGCCAGCAGCCCTCAATTAGCGGCCCAAGAGACCCAGTACTTC. Amino acid sequence: CASSPQLAAQETQYF.

The chain carries TRBV5-1 and TRBJ2-3; 8 nucleotides align to TRBD1. The CDR3 runs 17 residues. The V gene's germline CDR1 is SGHRS and CDR2 YFSETQ. Unmatched junction bases numbered 9, after V lost 0 bases and J lost 3 bases. CDR3: CASSLGLRTGSTDTQYF. For the CDR3, the DNA is TGCGCCAGCAGCTTGGGGCTAAGGACAGGGTCAACAGATACGCAGTATTTT.

This clonotype was counted a few times. The chain links TRBV28 to TRBJ1-6; perhaps TRBD1 as D (5 bases). The V gene's germline CDR1 is MDHEN and CDR2 SYDVKM. This CDR3 comprises 13 residues. The V end lost 6 bases, the J end lost 6 bases, and 9 bases lay between the germline ends. In nucleotides, the CDR3 is TGTGCCAGCAGACCCGACAGTAATTCACCCCTCCACTTT. It codes for CASRPDSNSPLHF. Together with reference TRBV28 and TRBJ1-6, the CDR3 gives the full variable domain: DVKVTQSSRYLVKRTGEKVFLECVQDMDHENMFWYRQDPGLGLRLIYFSYDVKMKEKGDIPEGYSVSREKKERFSLILESASTNQTSMYLCASRPDSNSPLHFGNGTRLTVT.

This clonotype was counted many times. The chain links TRBV4-3 to TRBJ1-1, with no clear D. Trimming removed 0 bases from V and 0 bases from J, with 14 bases in between. Germline V gives CDR1 LGHNA, CDR2 YSLEER. The CDR3 runs 17 residues. The CDR3 region has the DNA TGCGCCAGCAGCCAAGATTTTTACATACAGATGAACACTGAAGCTTTCTTT. Translation gives CASSQDFYIQMNTEAFF.

This clonotype was picked up a small number of times. This sequence joins TRBV11-2 and TRBJ1-1; 8 nucleotides align to TRBD1. Per the germline V gene, CDR1 is SGHAT and CDR2 is FQNNGV. V shed 5 bases and J 3 bases; nucleotides not matched to a gene: 5. The length of the CDR3 is 14 residues. The CDR3 loop reads CASSAQGADTEAFF. The CDR3 bases are TGTGCCAGCAGCGCTCAGGGGGCTGACACTGAAGCTTTCTTT.

This clonotype was counted only a few times. The genes are TRBV10-1 and TRBJ2-7; tentative D call: TRBD1 (7 bases). Trimming cost V 2 bases and J 5 bases, with 16 bases left between them. The CDR3 runs 15 residues. Germline CDR1 WNHNN, CDR2 SYGVQD (reference sequence). CDR3 amino acids: CASSEGAEGANEQYF. The CDR3 DNA reads TGCGCCAGCAGTGAGGGTGCGGAGGGGGCCAACGAGCAGTACTTC.

This clonotype was observed a few times. The CDR3 reads CASRLLVGENEQFF. The DNA of the CDR3 is TGTGCCAGCAGGCTACTGGTCGGGGAAAATGAGCAGTTCTTC. The chain combines TRBV28 with TRBJ2-1; perhaps TRBD2 as D (5 bases). The CDR3 has 14 residues. Germline loops: CDR1 MDHEN, CDR2 SYDVKM. The V end was cut by 6 bases, the J end by 7 bases, with 16 bases between. Combining the CDR3 with reference TRBV28 and TRBJ2-1 gives the whole variable domain DVKVTQSSRYLVKRTGEKVFLECVQDMDHENMFWYRQDPGLGLRLIYFSYDVKMKEKGDIPEGYSVSREKKERFSLILESASTNQTSMYLCASRLLVGENEQFFGPGTRLTVL.

The gene calls are TRBV7-9 and TRBJ2-4, with D possibly matching TRBD2 (5 bases). Germline V gene data show CDR1 as SEHNR and CDR2 as FQNEAQ (reference sequence). The CDR3 is 13 residues long. Trimming left V 2 bases short and J 8 bases short, with 10 bases between. CDR3 in amino acids: CASSLSWRDIQYF. CDR3 sequence (DNA): TGTGCCAGCAGCTTAAGCTGGCGGGACATTCAGTACTTC.

This clonotype appeared many times. The rearrangement joins TRBV5-1 to TRBJ2-1; D possibly uses TRBD1 or TRBD2 (5 bases each). This CDR3 is 17 amino acids long. Trimming shortened V by 4 bases and J by 6 bases, and 23 bases separated the two germline ends. CDR1 SGHRS and CDR2 YFSETQ come from the germline V gene. The CDR3 nucleotides are TGCGCCAGCAGCACACGTACGGTCGGGACCTCGGGCAATGAGCAGTTCTTC. It encodes CASSTRTVGTSGNEQFF.

This chain joins TRBV29-1 and TRBJ1-1; D not certain. Trimming pared 6 bases from V and 0 bases from J, leaving 17 bases between. The CDR3 consists of 15 residues. CDR1 is SQVTM and CDR2 is ANQGSEA in the germline V gene. CDR3 in amino acids: CSVPRDNRMNTEAFF. CDR3 DNA: TGCAGCGTGCCCAGAGATAACCGAATGAACACTGAAGCTTTCTTT.

The CDR3 DNA reads as TGTGCCAGCAGGGACCGAGACTACGAGCAGTACTTC. This translates into CASRDRDYEQYF. V and J are TRBV5-4 and TRBJ2-7; D unclear. The CDR3 runs to 12 residues. CDR1 and CDR2 from the germline V gene are SGHNT and YYREEE (reference sequence). V lost 5 bases, J lost 3 bases, and 9 bases lay in between.

This clonotype has just a few counts. The gene calls are TRBV28 and TRBJ2-7; 8 nucleotides line up with TRBD2. In germline, CDR1 is MDHEN, CDR2 SYDVKM. The CDR3 has 15 amino acids. J gave up 4 bases and V 4 bases, and 9 bases lay outside the gene matches. CDR3 sequence (DNA): TGTGCCAGCAGTTCCGGGACTAGTCCCTTTTACGAGCAGTACTTC. Translating gives CASSSGTSPFYEQYF. Based on the CDR3 plus reference TRBV28 and TRBJ2-7, the full variable domain is DVKVTQSSRYLVKRTGEKVFLECVQDMDHENMFWYRQDPGLGLRLIYFSYDVKMKEKGDIPEGYSVSREKKERFSLILESASTNQTSMYLCASSSGTSPFYEQYFGPGTRLTVT.

This clonotype was seen a handful of times. The CDR3 protein is CSANTRRRGAGYEQYF. Written as DNA, the CDR3 is TGCAGTGCTAATACCCGACGCAGGGGGGCAGGTTACGAGCAGTACTTC. The rearrangement joins TRBV20-1 to TRBJ2-7, with D possibly matching TRBD1 (7 bases). The CDR3 extends over 16 amino acids. Per germline, CDR1 DFQATT and CDR2 SNEGSKA (reference sequence). V was cut by 4 bases and J by 4 bases, with 23 bases left in between.

This clonotype was counted ten times or more. CDR3 DNA sequence: TGTGCCAGCAGCCCAAACCTCTCCGGGTACGAGCAGTACTTC. Protein: CASSPNLSGYEQYF. This chain joins TRBV7-2 and TRBJ2-7; unclear D gene. This CDR3 is built from 14 residues. V dropped 5 bases and J dropped 4 bases, with 15 bases sitting between them. Germline loops: CDR1 SGHTA, CDR2 FQGNSA.

This clonotype was picked up many times. The chain employs TRBV11-2 and TRBJ1-3; D is possibly TRBD1 (6 bases). Trimming shortened V by 4 bases and J by 1 base, and 23 bases separated the two germline ends. The CDR3 has 19 residues. Germline loops: CDR1 SGHAT, CDR2 FQNNGV. The CDR3 DNA is TGTGCCAGCAGCTCAAATCCCGGGGGCCTTACTGGATCTGGAAACACCATATATTTT. Translation: CASSSNPGGLTGSGNTIYF.